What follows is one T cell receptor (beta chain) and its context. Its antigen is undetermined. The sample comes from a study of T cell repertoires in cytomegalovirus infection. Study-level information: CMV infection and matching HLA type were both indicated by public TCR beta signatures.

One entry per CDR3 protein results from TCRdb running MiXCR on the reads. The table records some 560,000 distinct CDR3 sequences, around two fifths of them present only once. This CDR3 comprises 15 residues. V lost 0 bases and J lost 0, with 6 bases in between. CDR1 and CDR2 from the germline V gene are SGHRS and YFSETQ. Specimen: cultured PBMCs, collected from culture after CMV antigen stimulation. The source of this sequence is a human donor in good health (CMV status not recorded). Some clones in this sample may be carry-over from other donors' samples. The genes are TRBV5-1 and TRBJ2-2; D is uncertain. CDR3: CASSLAPSNTGELFF. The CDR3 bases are TGCGCCAGCAGCTTGGCACCCTCGAACACCGGGGAGCTGTTTTTT. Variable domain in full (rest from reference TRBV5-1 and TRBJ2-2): KAGVTQTPRYLIKTRGQQVTLSCSPISGHRSVSWYQQTPGQGLQFLFEYFSETQRNKGNFPGRFSGRQFSNSRSEMNVSTLELGDSALYLCASSLAPSNTGELFFGEGSRLTVL.